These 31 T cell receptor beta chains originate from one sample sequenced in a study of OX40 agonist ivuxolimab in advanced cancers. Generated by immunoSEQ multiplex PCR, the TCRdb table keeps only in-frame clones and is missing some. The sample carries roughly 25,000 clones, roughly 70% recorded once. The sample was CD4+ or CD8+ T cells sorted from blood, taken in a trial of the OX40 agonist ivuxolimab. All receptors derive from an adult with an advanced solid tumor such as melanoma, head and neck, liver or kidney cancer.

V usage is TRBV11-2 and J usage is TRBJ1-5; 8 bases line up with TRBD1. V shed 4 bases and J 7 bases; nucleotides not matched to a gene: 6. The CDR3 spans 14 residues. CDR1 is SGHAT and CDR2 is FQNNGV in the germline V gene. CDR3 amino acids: CASSSNRGRQPQHF. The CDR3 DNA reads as TGTGCCAGCAGCTCTAACAGGGGGAGGCAGCCCCAGCATTTT.

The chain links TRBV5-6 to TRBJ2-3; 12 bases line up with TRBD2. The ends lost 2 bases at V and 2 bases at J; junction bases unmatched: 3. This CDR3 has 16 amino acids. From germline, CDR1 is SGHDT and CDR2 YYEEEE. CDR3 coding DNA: TGTGCCAGCAGCTTCAGACTAGCGGGGGTCACAGATACGCAGTATTTT. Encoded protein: CASSFRLAGVTDTQYF.

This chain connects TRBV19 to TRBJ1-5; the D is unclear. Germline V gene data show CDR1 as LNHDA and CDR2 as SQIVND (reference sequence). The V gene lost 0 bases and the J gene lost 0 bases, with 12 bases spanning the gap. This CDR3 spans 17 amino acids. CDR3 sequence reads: CASSIDPHYNSNQPQHF. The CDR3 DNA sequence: TGTGCCAGTAGTATAGACCCCCATTATAATAGCAATCAGCCCCAGCATTTT.

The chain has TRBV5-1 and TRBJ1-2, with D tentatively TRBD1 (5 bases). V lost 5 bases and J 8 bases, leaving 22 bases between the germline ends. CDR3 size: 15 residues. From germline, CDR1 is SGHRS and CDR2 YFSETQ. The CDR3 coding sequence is TGCGCCAGCAGGTTTGGGACGCCAAAAAAGGGGGGCTACACCTTC. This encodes CASRFGTPKKGGYTF.

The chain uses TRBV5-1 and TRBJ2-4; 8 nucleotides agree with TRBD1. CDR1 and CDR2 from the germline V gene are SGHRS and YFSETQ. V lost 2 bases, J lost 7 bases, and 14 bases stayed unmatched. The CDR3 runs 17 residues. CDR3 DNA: TGCGCCAGCAGCTTATACGGGGACAGGCTACCTTCTAACATTCAGTACTTC. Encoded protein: CASSLYGDRLPSNIQYF.

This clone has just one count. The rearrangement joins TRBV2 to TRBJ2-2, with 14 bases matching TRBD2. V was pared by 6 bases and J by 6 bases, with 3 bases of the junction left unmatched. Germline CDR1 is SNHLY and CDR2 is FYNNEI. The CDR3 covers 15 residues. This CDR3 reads CASRWTSGGPGELFF. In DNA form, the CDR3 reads TGTGCCAGCAGGTGGACTAGCGGGGGGCCCGGGGAGCTGTTTTTT.

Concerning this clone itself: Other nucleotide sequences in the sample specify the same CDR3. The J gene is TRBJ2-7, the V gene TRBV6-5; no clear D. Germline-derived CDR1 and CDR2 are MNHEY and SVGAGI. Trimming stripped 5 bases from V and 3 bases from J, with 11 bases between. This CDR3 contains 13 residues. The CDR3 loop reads CASSRDGFYEQYF. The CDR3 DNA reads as TGTGCCAGCAGTAGAGACGGATTCTACGAGCAGTACTTC.

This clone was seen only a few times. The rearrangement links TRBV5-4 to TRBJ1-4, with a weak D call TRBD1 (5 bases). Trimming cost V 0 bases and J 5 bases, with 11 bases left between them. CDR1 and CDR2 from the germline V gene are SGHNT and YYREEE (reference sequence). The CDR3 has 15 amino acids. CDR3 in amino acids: CASSLAGGGNEKLFF. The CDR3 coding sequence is TGTGCCAGCAGCTTGGCTGGGGGGGGGAATGAAAAACTGTTTTTT.

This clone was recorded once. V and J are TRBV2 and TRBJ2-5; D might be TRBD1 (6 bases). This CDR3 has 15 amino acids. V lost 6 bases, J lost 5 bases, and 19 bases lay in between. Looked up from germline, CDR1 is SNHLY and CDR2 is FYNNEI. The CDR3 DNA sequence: TGTGCCAGCAGCGATACCCAGGGGTACCGGGAGACCCAGTACTTC. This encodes CASSDTQGYRETQYF.

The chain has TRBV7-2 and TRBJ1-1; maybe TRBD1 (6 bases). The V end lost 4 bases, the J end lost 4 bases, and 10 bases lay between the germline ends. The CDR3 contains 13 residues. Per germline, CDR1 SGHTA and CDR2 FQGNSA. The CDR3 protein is CASSSQGGTEAFF. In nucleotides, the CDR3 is TGTGCCAGCAGCTCACAGGGTGGCACTGAAGCTTTCTTT. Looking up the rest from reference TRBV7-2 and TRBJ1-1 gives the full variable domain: GAGVSQSPSNKVTEKGKDVELRCDPISGHTALYWYRQSLGQGLEFLIYFQGNSAPDKSGLPSDRFSAERTGGSVSTLTIQRTQQEDSAVYLCASSSQGGTEAFFGQGTRLTVV.

The CDR3 coding sequence is TGTGCCAGCAGCCAAGATAGGCGGGGGTCCGAAACTTTCTTT. This gives the protein CASSQDRRGSETFF. The chain links TRBV14 to TRBJ1-1; a possible D gene is TRBD1 (5 bases). CDR3 length equals 14 residues. Germline V CDR1 and CDR2: SGHDN, FVKESK. V lost 0 bases and J lost 12, with 17 bases in between.

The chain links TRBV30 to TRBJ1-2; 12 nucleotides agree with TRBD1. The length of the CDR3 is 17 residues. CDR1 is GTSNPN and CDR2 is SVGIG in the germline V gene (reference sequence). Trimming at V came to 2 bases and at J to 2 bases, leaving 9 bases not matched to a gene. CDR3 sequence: CAWSSGTGGGGNYGYTF. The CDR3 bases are TGTGCCTGGAGTTCCGGGACAGGGGGCGGTGGGAACTATGGCTACACCTTC.

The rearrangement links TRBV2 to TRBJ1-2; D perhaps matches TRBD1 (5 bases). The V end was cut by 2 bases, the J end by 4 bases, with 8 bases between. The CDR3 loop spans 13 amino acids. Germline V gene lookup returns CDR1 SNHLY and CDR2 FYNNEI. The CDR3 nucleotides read TGTGCCAGCAGTGAACATGGGGGCTATGGCTACACCTTC. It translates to CASSEHGGYGYTF. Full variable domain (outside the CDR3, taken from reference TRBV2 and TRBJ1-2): EPEVTQTPSHQVTQMGQEVILRCVPISNHLYFYWYRQILGQKVEFLVSFYNNEISEKSEIFDDQFSVERPDGSNFTLKIRSTKLEDSAMYFCASSEHGGYGYTFGSGTRLTVV.

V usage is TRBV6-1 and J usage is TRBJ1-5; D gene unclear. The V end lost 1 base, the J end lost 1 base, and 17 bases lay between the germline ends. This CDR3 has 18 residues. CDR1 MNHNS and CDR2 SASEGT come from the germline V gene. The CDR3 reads CASSEGGMLGLSNQPQHF. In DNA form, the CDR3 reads TGTGCCAGCAGTGAAGGGGGTATGTTAGGGCTCAGCAATCAGCCCCAGCATTTT.

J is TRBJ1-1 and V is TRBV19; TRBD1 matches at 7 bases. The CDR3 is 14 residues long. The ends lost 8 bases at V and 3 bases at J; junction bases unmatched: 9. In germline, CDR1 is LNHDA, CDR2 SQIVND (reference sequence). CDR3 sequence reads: CASHRTRGDTEAFF. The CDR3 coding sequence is TGTGCCAGTCACCGGACCAGGGGGGACACTGAAGCTTTCTTT.

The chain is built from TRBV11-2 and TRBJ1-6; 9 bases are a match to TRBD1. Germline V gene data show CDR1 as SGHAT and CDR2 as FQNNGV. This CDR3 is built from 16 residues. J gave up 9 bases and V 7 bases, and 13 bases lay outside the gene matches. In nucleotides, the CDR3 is TGTGCCAGCACCATGGCTGCGGGACAGGGAAGTTCACCCCTCCACTTT. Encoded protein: CASTMAAGQGSSPLHF. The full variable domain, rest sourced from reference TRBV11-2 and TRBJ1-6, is EAGVAQSPRYKIIEKRQSVAFWCNPISGHATLYWYQQILGQGPKLLIQFQNNGVVDDSQLPKDRFSAERLKGVDSTLKIQPAKLEDSAVYLCASTMAAGQGSSPLHFGNGTRLTVT.

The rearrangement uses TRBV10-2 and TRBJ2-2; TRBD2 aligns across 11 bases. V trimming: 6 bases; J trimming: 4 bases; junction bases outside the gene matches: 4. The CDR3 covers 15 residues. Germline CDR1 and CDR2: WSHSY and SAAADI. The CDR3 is CASRTSGGGTGELFF. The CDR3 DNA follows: TGCGCCAGCAGAACTAGCGGGGGCGGCACCGGGGAGCTGTTTTTT.

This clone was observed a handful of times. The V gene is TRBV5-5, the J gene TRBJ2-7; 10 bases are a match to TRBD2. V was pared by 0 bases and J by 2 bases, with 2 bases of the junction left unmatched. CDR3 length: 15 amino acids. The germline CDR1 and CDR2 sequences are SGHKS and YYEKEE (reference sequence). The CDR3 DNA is TGTGCCAGCAGCTTGGACAGCGGGGGGGCCTACGAGCAGTACTTC. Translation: CASSLDSGGAYEQYF.

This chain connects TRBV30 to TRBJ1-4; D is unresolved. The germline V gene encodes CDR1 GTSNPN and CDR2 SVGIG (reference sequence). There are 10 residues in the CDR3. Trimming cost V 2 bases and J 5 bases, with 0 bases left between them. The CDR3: CAWSNEKLFF. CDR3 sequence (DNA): TGTGCCTGGAGTAATGAAAAACTGTTTTTT. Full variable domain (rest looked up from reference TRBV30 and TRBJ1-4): SQTIHQWPATLVQPVGSPLSLECTVEGTSNPNLYWYRQAAGRGLQLLFYSVGIGQISSEVPQNLSASRPQDRQFILSSKKLLLSDSGFYLCAWSNEKLFFGSGTQLSVL.

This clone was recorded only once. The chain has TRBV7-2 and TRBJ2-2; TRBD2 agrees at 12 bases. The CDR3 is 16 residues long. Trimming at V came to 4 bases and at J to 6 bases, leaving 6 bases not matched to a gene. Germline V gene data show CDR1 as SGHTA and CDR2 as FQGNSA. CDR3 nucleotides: TGTGCCAGCAGCTCCCCGGGACTAGCGGGTCCCGGGGAGCTGTTTTTT. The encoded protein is CASSSPGLAGPGELFF.

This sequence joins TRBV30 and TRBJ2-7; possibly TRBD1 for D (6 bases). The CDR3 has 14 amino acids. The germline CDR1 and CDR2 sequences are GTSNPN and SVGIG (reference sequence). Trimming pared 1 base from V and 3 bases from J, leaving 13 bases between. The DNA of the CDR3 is TGTGCCTGGAGTGGGGGGCCCTACAGCTACGAGCAGTACTTC. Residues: CAWSGGPYSYEQYF.

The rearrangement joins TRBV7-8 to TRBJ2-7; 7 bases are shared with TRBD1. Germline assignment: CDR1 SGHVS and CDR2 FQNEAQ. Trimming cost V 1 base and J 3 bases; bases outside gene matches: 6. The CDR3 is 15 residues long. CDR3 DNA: TGTGCCAGCAGCTTAGTGATGGCAGGGGGCTACGAGCAGTACTTC. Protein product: CASSLVMAGGYEQYF.

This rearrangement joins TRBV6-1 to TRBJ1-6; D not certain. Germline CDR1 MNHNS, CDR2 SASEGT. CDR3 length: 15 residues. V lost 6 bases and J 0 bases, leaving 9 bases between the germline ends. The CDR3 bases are TGTGCCAGCAGGGCACAGAGCTCCTATAATTCACCCCTCCACTTT. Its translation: CASRAQSSYNSPLHF.

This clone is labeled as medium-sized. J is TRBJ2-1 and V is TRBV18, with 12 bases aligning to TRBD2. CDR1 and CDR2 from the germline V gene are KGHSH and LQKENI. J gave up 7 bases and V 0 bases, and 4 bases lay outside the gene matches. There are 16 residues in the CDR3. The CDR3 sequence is CASSPPGLAGQNEQFF. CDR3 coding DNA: TGTGCCAGCTCACCACCGGGACTAGCGGGCCAAAATGAGCAGTTCTTC.

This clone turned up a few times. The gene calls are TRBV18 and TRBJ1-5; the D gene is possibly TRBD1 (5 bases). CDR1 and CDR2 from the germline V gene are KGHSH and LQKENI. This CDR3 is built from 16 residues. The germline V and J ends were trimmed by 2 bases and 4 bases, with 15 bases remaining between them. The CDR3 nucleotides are TGTGCCAGCTCACCAGGACTGGGGGGAGAAAATCAGCCCCAGCATTTT. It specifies CASSPGLGGENQPQHF.

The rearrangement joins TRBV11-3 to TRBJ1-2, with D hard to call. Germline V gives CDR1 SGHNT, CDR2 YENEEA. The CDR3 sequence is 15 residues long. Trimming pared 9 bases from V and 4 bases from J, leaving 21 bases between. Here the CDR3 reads CARGKEFPFLYGYTF. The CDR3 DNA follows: TGTGCCAGAGGGAAAGAATTTCCGTTCCTCTATGGCTACACCTTC.

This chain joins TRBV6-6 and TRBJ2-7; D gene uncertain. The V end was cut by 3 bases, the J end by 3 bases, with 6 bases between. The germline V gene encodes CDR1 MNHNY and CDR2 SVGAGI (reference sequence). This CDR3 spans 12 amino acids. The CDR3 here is CASSYFLYEQYF. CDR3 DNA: TGTGCCAGCAGTTATTTTCTCTACGAGCAGTACTTC.

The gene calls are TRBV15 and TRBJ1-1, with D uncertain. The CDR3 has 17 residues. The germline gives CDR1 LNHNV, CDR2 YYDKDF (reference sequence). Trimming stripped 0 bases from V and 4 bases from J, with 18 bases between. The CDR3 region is CATSRDKGPNTGTEAFF. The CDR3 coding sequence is TGTGCCACCAGCAGAGATAAGGGCCCAAACACGGGCACTGAAGCTTTCTTT.

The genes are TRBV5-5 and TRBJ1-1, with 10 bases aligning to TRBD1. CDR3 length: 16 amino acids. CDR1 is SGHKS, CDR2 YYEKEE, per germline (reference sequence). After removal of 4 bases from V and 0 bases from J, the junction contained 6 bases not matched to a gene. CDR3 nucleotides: TGTGCCAGCAGCACCGGGACAGGGGCGTTGAACACTGAAGCTTTCTTT. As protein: CASSTGTGALNTEAFF.

The chain's CDR3 is CASSDSGAPTDTQYF. DNA for the CDR3: TGTGCCAGCAGTGACTCGGGGGCTCCCACAGATACGCAGTATTTT. The rearrangement links TRBV6-4 to TRBJ2-3; tentative D call: TRBD1 (6 bases). The CDR3 covers 15 residues. From germline, CDR1 is MRHNA and CDR2 SNTAGT. Trimming removed 0 bases at V and 2 bases at J, with 9 bases between.

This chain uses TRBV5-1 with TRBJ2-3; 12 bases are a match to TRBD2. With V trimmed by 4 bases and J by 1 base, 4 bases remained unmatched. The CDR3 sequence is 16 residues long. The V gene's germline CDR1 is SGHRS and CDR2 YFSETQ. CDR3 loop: CASSPLAGGGTDTQYF. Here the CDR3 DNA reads TGCGCCAGCAGCCCGCTAGCGGGGGGGGGCACAGATACGCAGTATTTT.